This T cell receptor (beta chain) was documented in a study of HIV-infected patients and healthy controls. General observations from the study: When repertoires were size-matched, rare events in HIV-infected data became overweighted.

Germline V gene lookup returns CDR1 SGHTA and CDR2 FQGTGA. The CDR3 is 18 amino acids. The V gene end was trimmed by 3 bases and the J gene end by 3 bases; junction bases not matched to a gene: 10. All unsorted peripheral T cells were captured because whole blood was used without fractionation. About 540 ng RNA was reverse transcribed with alpha and beta constant-region primers. Separate chain-specific third strand synthesis with multiplexing indices produced the alpha and beta libraries. Each cDNA molecule was barcoded, and a single primer pair amplified each chain. TCRdb called the 5' RACE reads again in MiXCR, with one record for every CDR3 protein. The table has about 9,100 distinct CDR3 sequences, roughly 7.7% seen once. This clonotype is medium-sized. Antigen unknown.

This specimen consisted of blood, obtained before antiretroviral therapy. The rearrangement links TRBV7-3 to TRBJ2-1; 11 positions agree with TRBD2. The sequence was collected from an adult with HIV infection. The CDR3 loop is CASSLTPPSGGIYNEQFF. In DNA, the CDR3 is TGTGCCAGCAGCTTGACCCCCCCTAGCGGGGGGATCTACAATGAGCAGTTCTTC.